This passage covers 24 T cell receptor beta chains from one sample sequenced in a study of T-cell memory formation after mild COVID-19. TCRdb passed the 5' RACE reads through MiXCR, listing each CDR3 protein once. Here the sample spans more than 120,000 distinct CDR3 sequences, 6% to 6.5% being singletons. The sample comprised PBMCs or a T cell subset sorted from them (not recorded which). The receptors shown here come from an adult woman who had mild COVID-19 (a few samples of this study predate the infection). Cell type and time point are not known.

This clonotype was seen a few times. This chain uses TRBV7-8 with TRBJ2-2, with D unclear. V lost 1 base and J lost 5, with 14 bases in between. The length of the CDR3 is 16 residues. Germline loops: CDR1 SGHVS, CDR2 FQNEAQ. CDR3 protein: CASSLVLGFWTGELFF. CDR3 sequence (DNA): TGTGCCAGCAGCTTAGTGCTGGGGTTCTGGACCGGGGAGCTGTTTTTT.

This clonotype was detected a few times. V gene TRBV29-1 combines with J gene TRBJ2-3, with 7 bases fitting TRBD1. This CDR3 has 15 amino acids. Germline V gene lookup returns CDR1 SQVTM and CDR2 ANQGSEA. V lost 7 bases, J lost 3 bases, and 13 bases stayed unmatched. The CDR3 sequence is CSAWTGSTETDTQYF. The CDR3, as DNA: TGCAGCGCTTGGACAGGATCCACAGAAACAGATACGCAGTATTTT.

As for this clonotype: One junction end does not reproduce the germline sequence, and a read error may be involved. This chain connects TRBV24-1 to TRBJ1-2; TRBD1 matches at 7 bases. CDR3 length equals 12 residues. From germline, CDR1 is KGHDR and CDR2 SFDVKD. As DNA, the CDR3 is TGTGCCACCAGTGAGAGGGACAGCCCAGAGGAGTTC. This encodes CATSERDSPEEF.

This clonotype was picked up many times. The chain is built from TRBV29-1 and TRBJ2-5; TRBD1 matches at 7 bases. The CDR3 is made up of 15 amino acids. Looked up from germline, CDR1 is SQVTM and CDR2 is ANQGSEA. V was pared by 5 bases and J by 5 bases, with 14 bases of the junction left unmatched. Here the CDR3 DNA reads TGCAGCGTTCGTTTTGGGACAGTGAGGATGGAGACCCAGTACTTC. Amino acids: CSVRFGTVRMETQYF. The full variable domain, completed using reference TRBV29-1 and TRBJ2-5, is SAVISQKPSRDICQRGTSLTIQCQVDSQVTMMFWYRQQPGQSLTLIATANQGSEATYESGFVIDKFPISRPNLTFSTLTVSNMSPEDSSIYLCSVRFGTVRMETQYFGPGTRLLVL.

This clonotype was recorded a few times. The chain has TRBV29-1 and TRBJ2-5, with 10 positions matching TRBD2. With 5 bases clipped from V and 5 bases from J, the junction kept 2 bases outside the gene matches. The CDR3 is 12 residues long. The germline V gene encodes CDR1 SQVTM and CDR2 ANQGSEA. The CDR3 sequence: CSVTSGVETQYF. The CDR3 DNA reads as TGCAGCGTTACTAGCGGGGTCGAGACCCAGTACTTC.

This clonotype was found a few times. The rearrangement joins TRBV11-2 to TRBJ2-3; TRBD1 agrees at 7 bases. V was pared by 3 bases and J by 2 bases, with 5 bases of the junction left unmatched. The CDR3 loop spans 15 amino acids. Germline assignment: CDR1 SGHAT and CDR2 FQNNGV. The CDR3 loop reads CASSFRTGVTDTQYF. CDR3 coding DNA: TGTGCCAGCAGCTTCAGGACAGGAGTCACAGATACGCAGTATTTT.

The sample holds a few counts of this clonotype. The chain recombines TRBV28 with TRBJ1-1; D uncertain. Trimming took off 5 bases at V and 5 bases at J, with 12 bases between the two ends. The germline CDR1 and CDR2 sequences are MDHEN and SYDVKM. CDR3 length: 13 amino acids. The CDR3 bases are TGTGCCAGCAGTGGATATTGGAGGACTGAAGCTTTCTTT. It yields the protein CASSGYWRTEAFF.

This clonotype was observed a few times. The rearrangement links TRBV27 to TRBJ2-2; 7 bases line up with TRBD2. The junction had 8 bases not matched to a gene; V was cut back by 4 bases and J by 3 bases. The CDR3 is 16 amino acids. The germline V gene encodes CDR1 MNHEY and CDR2 SMNVEV (reference sequence). CDR3: CASSSWGGVHTGELFF. In DNA form, the CDR3 reads TGTGCCAGCAGTTCTTGGGGGGGAGTTCACACCGGGGAGCTGTTTTTT.

The chain links TRBV2 to TRBJ2-2; possibly TRBD1 for D (6 bases). CDR1 and CDR2 (germline): SNHLY, FYNNEI. The CDR3 totals 15 residues. The V and J ends lost 4 bases and 4 bases respectively, with 13 bases between them. The CDR3 nucleotides are TGTGCCAGCAGTGCTTTGGGGGCGGGCACCGGGGAGCTGTTTTTT. It yields the protein CASSALGAGTGELFF.

At least ten counts were recorded for this clonotype. This chain joins TRBV6-5 and TRBJ1-6, with D possibly being TRBD1 (6 bases). Trimming left V 6 bases short and J 5 bases short, with 17 bases between. Germline V gene lookup returns CDR1 MNHEY and CDR2 SVGAGI. This CDR3 is built from 16 residues. CDR3 DNA: TGTGCCAGCAGGACAGGAGGAGGGCGCGATAATTCACCCCTCCACTTT. Its translation: CASRTGGGRDNSPLHF.

This clonotype appeared many times. This rearrangement joins TRBV12-3 or TRBV12-4 to TRBJ2-4, with D unclear. V was shortened by 3 bases and J by 11 bases, with 20 bases between the two germline ends. The CDR3 has 15 residues. CDR3 protein: CASSFRRIYLSVQYF. DNA for the CDR3: TGTGCCAGCAGTTTTCGAAGAATCTACCTGAGTGTTCAGTACTTC.

The genes are TRBV7-3 and TRBJ1-6; D gene uncertain. Germline CDR1 SGHTA, CDR2 FQGTGA. V lost 0 bases to trimming and J lost 6 bases, with 12 bases between them. This CDR3 is 16 amino acids long. The CDR3 DNA reads TGTGCCAGCAGCTTAACGAGGATCGGTTCTAATTCACCCCTCCACTTT. The encoded protein is CASSLTRIGSNSPLHF. Full variable domain (missing parts from reference TRBV7-3 and TRBJ1-6): GAGVSQTPSNKVTEKGKYVELRCDPISGHTALYWYRQSLGQGPEFLIYFQGTGAADDSGLPNDRFFAVRPEGSVSTLKIQRTERGDSAVYLCASSLTRIGSNSPLHFGNGTRLTVT.

This clonotype was seen a few times. The chain combines TRBV6-2 or TRBV6-3 with TRBJ2-3, with 10 bases matching TRBD1. Germline lookup yields CDR1 MNHEY and CDR2 SVGEGT. The CDR3 spans 15 residues. J lost 6 bases, V lost 6 bases, and 9 bases had no gene match. CDR3 amino acids: CASSEGGQGKDTQYF. CDR3 coding DNA: TGTGCCAGCAGCGAAGGGGGACAGGGGAAGGATACGCAGTATTTT.

V is TRBV5-1 and J is TRBJ2-5; D may be TRBD1 (6 bases). The V gene's germline CDR1 is SGHRS and CDR2 YFSETQ. Trimming shortened V by 4 bases and J by 5 bases, and 12 bases separated the two germline ends. The CDR3 covers 13 residues. The CDR3 DNA reads as TGCGCCAGCAGCAAACAGGGTAGGGAGACCCAGTACTTC. Translation: CASSKQGRETQYF. Full variable domain (outside the CDR3, taken from reference TRBV5-1 and TRBJ2-5): KAGVTQTPRYLIKTRGQQVTLSCSPISGHRSVSWYQQTPGQGLQFLFEYFSETQRNKGNFPGRFSGRQFSNSRSEMNVSTLELGDSALYLCASSKQGRETQYFGPGTRLLVL.

This clonotype was detected only a few times. This chain links TRBV3-1 with TRBJ2-3; 9 bases align to TRBD2. After removal of 4 bases from V and 0 bases from J, the junction contained 5 bases not matched to a gene. The CDR3 is 16 amino acids. Germline V lookup: CDR1 LGHDT, CDR2 YNNKEL (reference sequence). The CDR3, as DNA: TGTGCCAGCAGCCTAAGCGGGGGGCTAAGCACAGATACGCAGTATTTT. Its translation is CASSLSGGLSTDTQYF.

This clonotype came up a few times. The chain recombines TRBV6-2 or TRBV6-3 with TRBJ2-5; TRBD1 aligns across 8 bases. After removal of 6 bases from V and 5 bases from J, the junction contained 11 bases not matched to a gene. CDR1 and CDR2 (germline): MNHEY, SVGEGT. CDR3 length: 15 residues. CDR3 region: CASRHQGAIVETQYF. The CDR3 region has the DNA TGTGCCAGCAGGCACCAGGGGGCGATTGTTGAGACCCAGTACTTC.

Worth noting for this clonotype: This clone may be a read error of a much larger clone one base away. The CDR3 end shows no conserved phenylalanine or tryptophan, and so a read error is likely. The chain couples TRBV20-1 to TRBJ2-7, with D perhaps being TRBD1 or TRBD2 (6 bases each). The CDR3 spans 11 residues. Trimming took 7 bases from V and 6 from J, leaving 13 bases between them. Germline V lookup: CDR1 DFQATT, CDR2 SNEGSKA (reference sequence). The CDR3 spells CSGEDSREQYL. CDR3 sequence (DNA): TGCAGTGGGGAGGACAGTCGCGAGCAGTACTTA.

The chain links TRBV9 to TRBJ2-7, with 10 bases that match TRBD1. J gave up 2 bases and V 0 bases, and 2 bases lay outside the gene matches. Germline CDR1 SGDLS, CDR2 YYNGEE. The length of the CDR3 is 15 residues. For the CDR3, the DNA is TGTGCCAGCAGCGTAGGCGGGACAGGGGCCTACGAGCAGTACTTC. This gives the protein CASSVGGTGAYEQYF.

The chain joins TRBV6-2 or TRBV6-3 to TRBJ2-3, with 11 bases that match TRBD2. V shed 5 bases and J 5 bases; nucleotides not matched to a gene: 9. This CDR3 has 16 residues. Germline CDR1 and CDR2: MNHEY and SVGEGT. The CDR3 is CASSGTSGRGGDTQYF. The CDR3 coding sequence is TGTGCCAGCAGTGGGACTAGCGGACGAGGAGGAGATACGCAGTATTTT.

In its sample, this clonotype was seen many times. This chain uses TRBV20-1 with TRBJ2-3; D is undetermined. The CDR3 is 13 amino acids. Germline loops: CDR1 DFQATT, CDR2 SNEGSKA (reference sequence). V was cut by 4 bases and J by 6 bases, with 14 bases left in between. CDR3 sequence reads: CSANVGLPDTQYF. CDR3 in DNA: TGCAGTGCTAACGTGGGGTTGCCCGATACGCAGTATTTT.

The rearrangement joins TRBV10-3 to TRBJ2-7; the D is unclear. Looked up from germline, CDR1 is ENHRY and CDR2 is SYGVKD. Trimming left V 5 bases short and J 3 bases short, with 14 bases between. The CDR3 is made up of 14 amino acids. CDR3: CAISSRTSHYEQYF. In DNA form, the CDR3 reads TGTGCCATCAGTTCTCGGACGAGCCACTACGAGCAGTACTTC.

This clonotype was counted ten times or more. The chain links TRBV11-2 to TRBJ2-1; 7 nucleotides align to TRBD2. Trimming took 0 bases from V and 2 from J; bases not matched to a gene: 7. This CDR3 comprises 17 residues. Looked up from germline, CDR1 is SGHAT and CDR2 is FQNNGV. CDR3 coding DNA: TGTGCCAGCAGCTTAGATCGAGCGGGGAGGGCCTACAATGAGCAGTTCTTC. Its protein is CASSLDRAGRAYNEQFF.

This clonotype was counted many times. The chain has TRBV12-3 or TRBV12-4 and TRBJ2-1; D uncertain. Trimming removed 4 bases at V and 7 bases at J, with 11 bases between. The CDR3 is 13 amino acids. The CDR3 DNA reads as TGTGCCAGCAGTTCCGGCCTTCCGAATGAGCAGTTCTTC. It translates to CASSSGLPNEQFF.

V and J are TRBV7-2 and TRBJ1-1; D perhaps matches TRBD1 (5 bases). The germline V gene has CDR1 SGHTA and CDR2 FQGNSA. V was cut by 2 bases and J by 3 bases, with 10 bases left in between. The CDR3 has 14 residues. In nucleotides, the CDR3 is TGTGCCAGCAGCTTAAGACAGCACCACACTGAAGCTTTCTTT. Translating it yields CASSLRQHHTEAFF.